This T cell receptor beta chain was captured in a study of T cells after yellow fever vaccination. CDR1 and CDR2 (germline): SGHAT, FQNNGV. CDR3 length equals 16 residues. Trimming took off 2 bases at V and 7 bases at J, with 20 bases between the two ends. On this clonotype: Its antigen is not identified.

Making TCR cDNA involved 5'RACE template switching, which added UMIs and a universal primer site. TCRdb called the 5' RACE reads again in MiXCR, with one record for every CDR3 protein. Of 300,000 to 350,000 distinct CDR3 sequences listed, about 10% are singletons. Study-level results: Once the booster was given, most primary-vaccination clones reappeared, at 95% to 97% for CD4 and over 75% for CD8.

This TCR was sampled from a man between 18 and 35 years old who received the YFV17D yellow fever vaccine. V is TRBV11-2 and J is TRBJ1-1; a possible D gene is TRBD1 (6 bases). Sample: CD4+ T cells sorted from PBMCs, taken 45 days after the yellow fever booster vaccination. DNA for the CDR3: TGTGCCAGCAGCTTAAATGCAGGGGCCGGTGTAATTGAAGCTTTCTTT. Amino acid sequence: CASSLNAGAGVIEAFF.